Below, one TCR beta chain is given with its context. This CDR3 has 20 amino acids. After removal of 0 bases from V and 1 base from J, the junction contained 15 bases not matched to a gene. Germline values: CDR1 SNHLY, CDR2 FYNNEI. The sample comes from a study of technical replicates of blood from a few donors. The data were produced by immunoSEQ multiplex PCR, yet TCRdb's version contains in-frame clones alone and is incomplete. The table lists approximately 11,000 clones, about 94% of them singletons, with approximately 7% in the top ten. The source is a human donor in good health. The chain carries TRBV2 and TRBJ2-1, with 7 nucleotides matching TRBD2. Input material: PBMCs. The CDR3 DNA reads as TGTGCCAGCAGTGAAGCGGGAGGGCTAGTGGGAGGGTCGTCCTACAATGAGCAGTTCTTC. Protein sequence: CASSEAGGLVGGSSYNEQFF.